This TCR beta chain was sequenced for a study of metastatic and nonmetastatic thyroid tumors. Overall study: Both malignant and benign thyroid patients supplied peripheral blood and tumor or nodule tissue samples, across which the repertoires of these patients were then compared.

No patient had received any treatment before thyroid surgery. CDR1 SGHTA and CDR2 FQGNSA come from the germline V gene. The CDR3 runs to 15 residues. Deletions cut 3 bases from V and 4 bases from J, with 10 bases between. From the PCR reads, TCRdb re-called clones with MiXCR. The table shows 50,000 to 65,000 clones, with approximately 15% occurring only once. This clone was picked up many times. Other DNA variants within this sample encode the same CDR3. The chain links TRBV7-2 to TRBJ2-6; weak D call: TRBD1 (5 bases). This clonotype was sampled from a female donor with papillary thyroid cancer or a benign thyroid nodule (not recorded which). Some clones in this sample may be carry-over from other donors' samples. The sample taken for sequencing was blood. CDR3 residues: CASSLGPSGANVLTF. Here the CDR3 DNA reads TGTGCCAGCAGCTTGGGGCCCTCGGGGGCCAACGTCCTGACTTTC.